This T cell receptor (beta chain) was profiled in a study of T-cell memory formation after mild COVID-19. Only a few counts were recorded for this clonotype. CDR1 SGHAT and CDR2 FQNNGV come from the germline V gene. This CDR3 contains 15 residues. Trimming shortened V by 5 bases and J by 2 bases, and 14 bases separated the two germline ends. MiXCR, applied by TCRdb to the 5' RACE reads, yields one record per CDR3 protein. The data contain hundreds of thousands of distinct CDR3 sequences, about 20% of them seen just once; the ten biggest clones take up around 7.7%. Sequences were obtained from PBMCs or a T cell subset sorted from them (not recorded which). The V gene is TRBV11-2, the J gene TRBJ2-3; tentative D call: TRBD1 (5 bases). The origin of this receptor is an adult woman who had mild COVID-19 (a few samples of this study predate the infection). Cell type and time point are not known. Here the CDR3 DNA reads TGTGCCAGCAGCCGCCAGGGCGCTCCCACAGATACGCAGTATTTT. Protein: CASSRQGAPTDTQYF.